This T cell receptor beta chain was sequenced during a study of blood T cell repertoires in COVID-19. Background on the study: PBMCs, B-cell-depleted T cells, or T cells were the source of the cDNA or gDNA that made up the material.

This table comes from immunoSEQ multiplex PCR, and its TCRdb copy is limited to in-frame clones, with some not included. The sample holds 150,000 to 160,000 clones, approximately 91% seen once. The CDR3 runs to 18 residues. The germline gives CDR1 LNHDA, CDR2 SQIVND (reference sequence). The J segment lost 1 base and the V segment lost 4 bases, leaving 9 bases of the junction unmatched. The sequencing sample was made of peripheral blood. This receptor was obtained from a woman in her 70s with acute or convalescent COVID-19. The chain recombines TRBV19 with TRBJ1-3; 11 bases agree with TRBD1. CDR3 amino acids: CASSRPGQGVGSGNTIYF. Here the CDR3 DNA reads TGTGCCAGTAGTAGACCGGGACAGGGGGTAGGGTCTGGAAACACCATATATTTT.